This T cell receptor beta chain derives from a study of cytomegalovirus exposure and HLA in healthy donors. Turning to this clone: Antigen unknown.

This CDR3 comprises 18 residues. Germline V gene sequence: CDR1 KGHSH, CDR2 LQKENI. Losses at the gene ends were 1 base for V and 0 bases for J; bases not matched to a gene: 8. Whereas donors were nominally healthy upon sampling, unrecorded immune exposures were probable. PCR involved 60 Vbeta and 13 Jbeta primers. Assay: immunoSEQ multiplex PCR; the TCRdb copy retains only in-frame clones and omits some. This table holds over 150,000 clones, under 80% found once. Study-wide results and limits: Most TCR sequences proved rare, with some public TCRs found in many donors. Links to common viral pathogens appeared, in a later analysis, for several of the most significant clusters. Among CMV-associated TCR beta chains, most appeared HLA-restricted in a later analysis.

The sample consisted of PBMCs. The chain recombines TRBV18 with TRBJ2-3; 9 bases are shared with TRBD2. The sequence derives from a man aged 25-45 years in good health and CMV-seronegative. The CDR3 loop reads CASSPRMLSGGSTDTQYF. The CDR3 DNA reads TGTGCCAGCTCACCACGGATGCTTAGCGGGGGAAGCACAGATACGCAGTATTTT.